The table lists the clone carrying this TCR beta chain with a few counts. If no ophthalmopathy progression occurred within 18 months, Graves' hyperthyroidism was stable. The CDR3 totals 14 residues. V was pared by 4 bases and J by 6 bases, with 12 bases between. The germline CDR1 and CDR2 sequences are KGHDR and SFDVKD. The data were obtained in a study of T cells in Graves' hyperthyroidism and ophthalmopathy. Researchers took RNA transcripts and amplified the TCR beta CDR3 regions from them. With the HTBI primer set, the TCR CDR3 went through a first round of RT-PCR. A single record per CDR3 protein comes from TCRdb applying MiXCR to the multiplex PCR reads. The sample lists roughly 420,000 distinct CDR3 sequences; around 14% were seen once.

The chain uses TRBV24-1 and TRBJ2-1, with D possibly being TRBD2 (5 bases). This receptor was obtained from a woman in her late teens or twenties with Graves' hyperthyroidism. What was sequenced was blood. The DNA of the CDR3 is TGTGCCACCAGTGACGGGATTCGGGGCAATGAGCAGTTCTTC. Residues: CATSDGIRGNEQFF.